The rows below give T cell receptor beta chains drawn from one sample of a study of T cells after posttransplantation cyclophosphamide. Only in-frame clones appear in the TCRdb table, and some are missing; sequencing was by immunoSEQ multiplex PCR. The sample yields 25,000 or so clones, around 88% seen once. What was sequenced was PBMCs. The receptors stem from a woman aged 60 to 75 with a blood cancer, CMV-positive, and with a related stem cell donor. CDR3s include the opening cysteine and the closing phenylalanine or tryptophan. The D gene is left open where the match is weak. For some rows the clone size is stated as once, few or many, or as a class when expanded; others skip it.

>TRBV7-9|15|TRBD2|-|TRBJ2-5
TGTGCCAGCAGCTTAGTAGCGGGGAAGAGAGAGACCCAGTACTTC
CASSLVAGKRETQYF
>TRBV5-1|14|TRBD1|-|TRBJ2-7
TGCGCCAGCAGCTTGGAAGGGGGCTCGATGGAGCAGTACTTC
CASSLEGGSMEQYF
>TRBV6-6|12|-|few|TRBJ2-7
TGTGCCAGCGCAACAGGGAACTACGAGCAGTACTTC
CASATGNYEQYF
>TRBV5-4|13|-|once|TRBJ2-2
TGTGCCAGCACCCTCTCCAACACCGGGGAGCTGTTTTTT
CASTLSNTGELFF
>TRBV9|13|-|once|TRBJ2-1
TGTGCCAGCAGCACTCGAACAGGGCTAGAGCAGTTCTTC
CASSTRTGLEQFF
>TRBV30|12|-|-|TRBJ2-3
TGTGCCTGGAGTGTAGTCGGGGATACGCAGTATTTT
CAWSVVGDTQYF
>TRBV7-9|14|-|-|TRBJ2-7
TGTGCCAGCAGCCATGACAGTGCAAGCCACGAGCAGTACTTC
CASSHDSASHEQYF
>TRBV14|13|-|-|TRBJ1-1
TGTGCCAGCAGCCGATCAGTGAACACTGAAGCTTTCTTT
CASSRSVNTEAFF
>TRBV7-8|11|-|-|TRBJ2-2
TGTGCCAGCAGTCCTAGAGGGGAGCTGTTTTTT
CASSPRGELFF
>TRBV29-1|10|TRBD1|-|TRBJ1-1
TGCAGCGCCGGACAGGGTGAAGCTTTCTTT
CSAGQGEAFF
>TRBV7-9|15|TRBD2|once|TRBJ2-3
TGTGCCAGCAGCTCGGCTCTAGCGGTTCCGGATACGCAGTATTTT
CASSSALAVPDTQYF
>TRBV5-4|16|TRBD2|-|TRBJ2-1
TGTGCCAGCAGCTATGGACTAGCGGGAGGCGGAGATGAGCAGTTCTTC
CASSYGLAGGGDEQFF
>TRBV12-5|15|-|-|TRBJ1-6
TGTGCTAGTGGTTTGGGAGAATCCAGGGGTTCACCCCTCCACTTT
CASGLGESRGSPLHF
>TRBV29-1|13|TRBD1|once|TRBJ2-1
TGCAGCGTTGGGGGACAGGGGGCTGACCTTTCGGTCTTC
CSVGGQGADLSVF
>TRBV11-2|15|TRBD2|-|TRBJ2-5
TGTGCCAGCAGCTTAGAGCTAGCGGGAGGTGGGACCCAGTACTTC
CASSLELAGGGTQYF
>TRBV2|14|-|few|TRBJ2-7
TGTGCCAGCAGCCCTTTAGGGGTCCCCTACGAGCAGTACTTC
CASSPLGVPYEQYF
>TRBV15|16|-|-|TRBJ2-3
TGTGCCACCAGCAGAGCAAATTTCAGGGTCACAGATACGCAGTATTTT
CATSRANFRVTDTQYF
>TRBV7-2|15|TRBD2|-|TRBJ2-7
TGTGCCAGCAGCTTAGGAGGGACTAGGGCTGGCGAGCAGTACTTC
CASSLGGTRAGEQYF
>TRBV7-8|15|-|-|TRBJ2-3
TGTGCCAGCGGGGACTGGGGCGGGTATGGAGATACGCAGTATTTT
CASGDWGGYGDTQYF
>TRBV5-6|13|-|-|TRBJ1-6
TGTGCCAGCAGCCCCCCTGGCAATTCACCCCTCCACTTT
CASSPPGNSPLHF
>TRBV18|14|TRBD1|-|TRBJ1-1
TGTGCCAGCTCACCTCTAGGGGGCGAAGGTGAAGCTTTCTTT
CASSPLGGEGEAFF
>TRBV5-1|14|-|-|TRBJ2-2
TGCGCCAGCAGCTTGGAGCAGGCGAGCGGGGAGCTGTTTTTT
CASSLEQASGELFF
>TRBV4-1|15|TRBD1|-|TRBJ2-7
TGCGCCAGCAGCCAAGAGCCCGGACAGGGGTACGAGCAGTACTTC
CASSQEPGQGYEQYF
>TRBV6-1|14|-|-|TRBJ1-1
TGTGCCAGCATATATGGGGCGCTGAACACTGAAGCTTTCTTT
CASIYGALNTEAFF
>TRBV19|13|-|-|TRBJ2-1
TGTGCCAGTAGCCAAGCTAGCCGGGATGAGCAGTTCTTC
CASSQASRDEQFF
>TRBV6-1|11|-|-|TRBJ2-7
TGTGCCAGCAGTCGGGGGTGGAGGACGTACTTC
CASSRGWRTYF
>TRBV6-5|13|-|-|TRBJ1-1
TGTGCCAGCAGTGTGTACATTTCCACTGAAGCTTTCTTT
CASSVYISTEAFF
>TRBV6-6|16|TRBD1|-|TRBJ1-1
TGTGCCAGCTCTAATACTGGCCAGGGGGCAGGCACTGAAGCTTTCTTT
CASSNTGQGAGTEAFF
>TRBV29-1|12|-|-|TRBJ1-1
TGCAGCGGGGAAGGGGGTCACACTGAAGCTTTCTTT
CSGEGGHTEAFF
>TRBV7-3|15|-|-|TRBJ1-1
TGTGCCAGCAGCCGAGGGGGGGGGCTAAACACTGAAGCTTTCTTT
CASSRGGGLNTEAFF
>TRBV11-2|16|TRBD1|-|TRBJ2-5
TGTGCCAGCAGCTTTCCACCGACAGGGGGAAGAGAGACCCAGTACTTC
CASSFPPTGGRETQYF
>TRBV7-3|13|-|-|TRBJ2-1
TGTGCCAGCAGCTCAAGGGGTGGGAATGAGCAGTTCTTC
CASSSRGGNEQFF
>TRBV6-5|14|-|-|TRBJ1-2
TGTGCCAGCAGTGATCCTCAGCTCAGGGGAGGCTACACCTTC
CASSDPQLRGGYTF
>TRBV18|15|TRBD2|-|TRBJ2-7
TGTGCCAGCTCACCTCTAGCGGGAGTGTTATACGAGCAGTACTTC
CASSPLAGVLYEQYF
>TRBV11-2|16|-|-|TRBJ2-2
TGTGCCAGCAGCTTAAAAATCCAGGGTACAGGCGGGGAGCTGTTTTTT
CASSLKIQGTGGELFF
>TRBV11-3|15|-|-|TRBJ2-7
TGTGCCAGCAGCTTAGGTAACAGGGAACTAGAGGAGCAGTACTTC
CASSLGNRELEEQYF
>TRBV6-6|14|-|-|TRBJ1-5
TGTGCCAGTAACATAGTGGGTCTAGGACAGCCCCAGCATTTT
CASNIVGLGQPQHF
>TRBV5-1|16|TRBD1|-|TRBJ2-5
TGCGCCAGCAGCACCGGACAGGGGTTGGGACAAGAGACCCAGTACTTC
CASSTGQGLGQETQYF